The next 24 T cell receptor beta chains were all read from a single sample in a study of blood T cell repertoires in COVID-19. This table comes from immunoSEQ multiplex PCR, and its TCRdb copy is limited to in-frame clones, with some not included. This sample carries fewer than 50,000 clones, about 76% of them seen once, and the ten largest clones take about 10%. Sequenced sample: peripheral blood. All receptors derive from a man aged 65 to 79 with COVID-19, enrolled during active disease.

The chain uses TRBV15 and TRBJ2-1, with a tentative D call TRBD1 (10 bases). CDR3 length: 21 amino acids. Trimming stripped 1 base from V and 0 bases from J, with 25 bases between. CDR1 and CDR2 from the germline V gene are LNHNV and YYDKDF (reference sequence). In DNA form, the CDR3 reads TGTGCCACCAGCAGAGTGGGGACAGGGGCGAGCGGGGGGAGCTCCTACAATGAGCAGTTCTTC. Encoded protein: CATSRVGTGASGGSSYNEQFF.

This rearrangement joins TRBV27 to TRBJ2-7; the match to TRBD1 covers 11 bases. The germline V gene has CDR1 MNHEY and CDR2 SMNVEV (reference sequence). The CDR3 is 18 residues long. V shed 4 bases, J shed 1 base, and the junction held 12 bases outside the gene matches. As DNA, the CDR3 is TGTGCCAGCAGTTATAAGACCAGGACAGGGGGCAGATCCTACGAGCAGTACTTC. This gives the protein CASSYKTRTGGRSYEQYF.

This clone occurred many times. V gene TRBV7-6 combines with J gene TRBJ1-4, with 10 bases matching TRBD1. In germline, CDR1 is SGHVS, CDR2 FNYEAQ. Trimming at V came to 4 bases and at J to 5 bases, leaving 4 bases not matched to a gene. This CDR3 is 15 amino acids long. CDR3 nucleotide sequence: TGTGCCAGCAGCTCGGGACAGGGGAGGAATGAAAAACTGTTTTTT. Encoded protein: CASSSGQGRNEKLFF.

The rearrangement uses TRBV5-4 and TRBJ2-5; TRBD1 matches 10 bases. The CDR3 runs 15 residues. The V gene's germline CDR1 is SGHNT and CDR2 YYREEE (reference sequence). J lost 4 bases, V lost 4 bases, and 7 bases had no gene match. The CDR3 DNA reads TGTGCCAGCAGCCCGCCGGGACAGGGGAGAGAGACCCAGTACTTC. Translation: CASSPPGQGRETQYF.

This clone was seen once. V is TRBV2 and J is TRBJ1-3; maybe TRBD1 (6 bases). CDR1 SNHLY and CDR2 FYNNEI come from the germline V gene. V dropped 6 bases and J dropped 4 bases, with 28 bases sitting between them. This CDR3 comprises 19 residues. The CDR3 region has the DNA TGTGCCAGCAGCTCACGACTCCCCATAGACAGGACTAGCGGAAACACCATATATTTT. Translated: CASSSRLPIDRTSGNTIYF.

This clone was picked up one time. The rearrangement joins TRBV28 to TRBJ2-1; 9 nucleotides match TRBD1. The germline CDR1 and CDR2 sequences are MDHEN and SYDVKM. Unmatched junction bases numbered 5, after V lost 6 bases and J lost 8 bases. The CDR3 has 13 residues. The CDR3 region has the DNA TGTGCCAGCAGGTTAGGACAGGGGTATGAGCAGTTCTTC. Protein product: CASRLGQGYEQFF.

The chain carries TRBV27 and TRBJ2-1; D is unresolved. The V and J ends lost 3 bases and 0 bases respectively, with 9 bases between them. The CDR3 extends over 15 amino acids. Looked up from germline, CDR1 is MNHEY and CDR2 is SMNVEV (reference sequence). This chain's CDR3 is CASSLRPHSYNEQFF. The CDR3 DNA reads TGTGCCAGCAGTTTGCGCCCGCACTCCTACAATGAGCAGTTCTTC.

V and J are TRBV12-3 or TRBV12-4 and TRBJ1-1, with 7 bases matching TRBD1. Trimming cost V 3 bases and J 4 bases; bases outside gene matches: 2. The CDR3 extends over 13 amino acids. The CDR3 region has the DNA TGTGCCAGCAGTTTTCAGGGGGTCACTGAAGCTTTCTTT. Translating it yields CASSFQGVTEAFF.

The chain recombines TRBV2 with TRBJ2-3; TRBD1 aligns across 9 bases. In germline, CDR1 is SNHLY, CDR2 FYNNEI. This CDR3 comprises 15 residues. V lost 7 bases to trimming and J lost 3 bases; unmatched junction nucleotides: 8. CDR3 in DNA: TGTGCCAGCACTCAGGGACAGGGAGGGACAGATACGCAGTATTTT. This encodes CASTQGQGGTDTQYF. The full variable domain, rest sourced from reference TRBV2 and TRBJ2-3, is EPEVTQTPSHQVTQMGQEVILRCVPISNHLYFYWYRQILGQKVEFLVSFYNNEISEKSEIFDDQFSVERPDGSNFTLKIRSTKLEDSAMYFCASTQGQGGTDTQYFGPGTRLTVL.

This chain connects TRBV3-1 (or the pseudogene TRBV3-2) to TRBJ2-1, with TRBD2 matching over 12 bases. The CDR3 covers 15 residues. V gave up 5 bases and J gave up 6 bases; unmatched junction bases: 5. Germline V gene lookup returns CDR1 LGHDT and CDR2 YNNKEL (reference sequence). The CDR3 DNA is TGTGCCAGCAGCAAATCTAGCGGGGGGGCCAATGAGCAGTTCTTC. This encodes CASSKSSGGANEQFF.

The CDR3 region has the DNA TGTGCCAGTAGTGGGGGCGGGAGGGCCGGCTCTCGTATTCAGTACTTC. Amino acid sequence: CASSGGGRAGSRIQYF. This sequence joins TRBV19 and TRBJ2-4; 9 nucleotides match TRBD2. The J segment lost 10 bases and the V segment lost 5 bases, leaving 15 bases of the junction unmatched. The CDR3 spans 16 residues. Germline CDR1 is LNHDA and CDR2 is SQIVND (reference sequence).

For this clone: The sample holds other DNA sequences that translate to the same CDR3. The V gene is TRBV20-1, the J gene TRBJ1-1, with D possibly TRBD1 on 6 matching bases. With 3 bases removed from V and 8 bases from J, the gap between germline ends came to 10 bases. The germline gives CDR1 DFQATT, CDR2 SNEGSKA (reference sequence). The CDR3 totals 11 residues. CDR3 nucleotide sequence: TGCAGTGCTAGTTCGGGACACGAAGCTTTCTTT. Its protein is CSASSGHEAFF.

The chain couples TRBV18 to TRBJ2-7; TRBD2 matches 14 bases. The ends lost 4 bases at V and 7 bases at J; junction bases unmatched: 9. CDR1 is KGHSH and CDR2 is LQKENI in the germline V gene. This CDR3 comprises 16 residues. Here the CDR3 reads CASSRGLAGGSGEQYF. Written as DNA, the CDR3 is TGTGCCAGCTCACGAGGACTAGCGGGAGGATCGGGGGAGCAGTACTTC.

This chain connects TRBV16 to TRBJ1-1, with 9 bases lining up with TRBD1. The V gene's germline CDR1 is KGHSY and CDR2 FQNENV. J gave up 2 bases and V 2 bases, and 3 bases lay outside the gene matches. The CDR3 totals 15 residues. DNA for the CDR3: TGTGCCAGCAGCCAACAGGGACAGGGAAACACTGAAGCTTTCTTT. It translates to CASSQQGQGNTEAFF.

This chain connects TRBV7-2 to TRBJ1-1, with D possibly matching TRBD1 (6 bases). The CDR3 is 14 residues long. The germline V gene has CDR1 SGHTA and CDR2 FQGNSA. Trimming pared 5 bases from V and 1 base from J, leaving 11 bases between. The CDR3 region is CASSRGGKNTEAFF. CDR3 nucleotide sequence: TGTGCCAGCAGCAGGGGGGGGAAGAACACTGAAGCTTTCTTT.

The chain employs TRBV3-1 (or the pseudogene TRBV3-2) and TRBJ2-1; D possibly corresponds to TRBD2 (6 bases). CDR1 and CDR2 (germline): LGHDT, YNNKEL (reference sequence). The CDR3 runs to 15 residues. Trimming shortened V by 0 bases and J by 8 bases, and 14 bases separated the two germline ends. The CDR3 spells CASSQDGGLGDEQFF. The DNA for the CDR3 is TGTGCCAGCAGCCAAGATGGGGGGTTAGGGGATGAGCAGTTCTTC.

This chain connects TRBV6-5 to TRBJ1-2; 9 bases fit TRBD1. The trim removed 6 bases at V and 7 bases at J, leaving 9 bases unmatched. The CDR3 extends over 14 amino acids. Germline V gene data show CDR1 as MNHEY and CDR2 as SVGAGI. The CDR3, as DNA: TGTGCCAGCAGCCTAGGACAGGGGATAGGTGGCTACACCTTC. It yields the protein CASSLGQGIGGYTF.

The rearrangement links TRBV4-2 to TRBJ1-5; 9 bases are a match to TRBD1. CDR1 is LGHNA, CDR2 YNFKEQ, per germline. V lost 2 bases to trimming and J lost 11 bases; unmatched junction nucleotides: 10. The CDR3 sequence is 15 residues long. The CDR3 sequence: CASSQPDRGESAQHF. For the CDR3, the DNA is TGTGCCAGCAGCCAACCGGACAGGGGCGAATCGGCCCAGCATTTT.

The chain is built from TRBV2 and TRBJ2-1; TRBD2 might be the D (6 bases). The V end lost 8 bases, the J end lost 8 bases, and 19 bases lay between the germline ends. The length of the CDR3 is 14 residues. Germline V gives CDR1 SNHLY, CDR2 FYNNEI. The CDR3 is CASLPRGISYEQFF. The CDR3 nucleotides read TGTGCCAGCCTTCCTCGGGGGATTAGCTATGAGCAGTTCTTC.

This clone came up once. CDR3 coding DNA: TGTGCCTGGAGTTCCCGGGAGAACAATGAGCAGTTCTTC. Translation: CAWSSRENNEQFF. The chain employs TRBV30 and TRBJ2-1; tentatively, D is TRBD2 (6 bases). Per the germline V gene, CDR1 is GTSNPN and CDR2 is SVGIG (reference sequence). The CDR3 runs 13 residues. V was trimmed by 2 bases and J by 5 bases, leaving 10 bases between them.

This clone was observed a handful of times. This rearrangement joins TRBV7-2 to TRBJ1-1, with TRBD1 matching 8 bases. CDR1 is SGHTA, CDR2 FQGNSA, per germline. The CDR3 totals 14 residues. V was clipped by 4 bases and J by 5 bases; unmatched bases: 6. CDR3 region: CASSSGGLGTEAFF. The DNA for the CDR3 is TGTGCCAGCAGCTCAGGGGGCTTGGGAACTGAAGCTTTCTTT.

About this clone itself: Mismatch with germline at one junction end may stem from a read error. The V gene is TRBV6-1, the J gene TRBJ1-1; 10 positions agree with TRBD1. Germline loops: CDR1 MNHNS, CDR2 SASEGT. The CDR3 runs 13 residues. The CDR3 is CASREDRGRRAFF. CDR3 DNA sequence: TGTGCCAGCAGGGAAGACAGGGGGCGTCGGGCTTTCTTT.

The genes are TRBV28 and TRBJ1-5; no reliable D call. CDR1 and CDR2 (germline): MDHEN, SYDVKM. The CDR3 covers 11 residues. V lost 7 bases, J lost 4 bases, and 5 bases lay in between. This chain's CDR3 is CASTRNQPQHF. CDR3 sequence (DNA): TGTGCCAGCACGAGAAATCAGCCCCAGCATTTT. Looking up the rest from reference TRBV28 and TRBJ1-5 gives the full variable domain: DVKVTQSSRYLVKRTGEKVFLECVQDMDHENMFWYRQDPGLGLRLIYFSYDVKMKEKGDIPEGYSVSREKKERFSLILESASTNQTSMYLCASTRNQPQHFGDGTRLSIL.

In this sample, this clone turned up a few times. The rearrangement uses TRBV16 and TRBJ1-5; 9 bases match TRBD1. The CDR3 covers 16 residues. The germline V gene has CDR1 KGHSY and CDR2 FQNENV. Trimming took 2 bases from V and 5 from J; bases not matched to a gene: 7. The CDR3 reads CASSQLPTGGDQPQHF. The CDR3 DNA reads TGTGCCAGCAGCCAACTTCCGACAGGGGGTGATCAGCCCCAGCATTTT.